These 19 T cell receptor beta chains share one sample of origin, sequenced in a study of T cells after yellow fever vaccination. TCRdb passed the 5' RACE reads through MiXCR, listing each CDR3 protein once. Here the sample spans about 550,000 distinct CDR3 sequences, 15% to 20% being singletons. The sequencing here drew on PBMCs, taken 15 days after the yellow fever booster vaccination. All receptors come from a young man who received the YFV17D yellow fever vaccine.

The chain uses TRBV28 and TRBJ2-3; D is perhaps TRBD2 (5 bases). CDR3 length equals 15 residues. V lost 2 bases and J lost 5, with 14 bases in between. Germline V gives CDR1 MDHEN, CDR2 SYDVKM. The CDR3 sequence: CASSLPGKRGDTQYF. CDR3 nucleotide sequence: TGTGCCAGCAGTTTACCCGGAAAACGGGGAGATACGCAGTATTTT.

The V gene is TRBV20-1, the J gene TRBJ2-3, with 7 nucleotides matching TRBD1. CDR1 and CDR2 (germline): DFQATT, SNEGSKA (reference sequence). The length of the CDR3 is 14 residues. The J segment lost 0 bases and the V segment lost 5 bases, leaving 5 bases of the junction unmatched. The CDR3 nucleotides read TGCAGTGCTTTCGGGACAGCAAGCACAGATACGCAGTATTTT. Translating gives CSAFGTASTDTQYF.

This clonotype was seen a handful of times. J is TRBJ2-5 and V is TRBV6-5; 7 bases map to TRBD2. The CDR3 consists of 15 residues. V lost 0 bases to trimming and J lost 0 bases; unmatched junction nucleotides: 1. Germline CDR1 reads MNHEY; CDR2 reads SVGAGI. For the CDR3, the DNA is TGTGCCAGCAGTTACTCAAGCGGGAACCAAGAGACCCAGTACTTC. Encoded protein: CASSYSSGNQETQYF.

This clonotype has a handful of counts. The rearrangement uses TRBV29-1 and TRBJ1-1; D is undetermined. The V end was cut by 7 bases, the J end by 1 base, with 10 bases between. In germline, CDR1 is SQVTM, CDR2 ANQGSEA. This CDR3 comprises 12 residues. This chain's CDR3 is CSARVGNTEAFF. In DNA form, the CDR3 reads TGCAGCGCGCGGGTGGGGAACACTGAAGCTTTCTTT. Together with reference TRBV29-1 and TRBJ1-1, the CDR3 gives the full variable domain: SAVISQKPSRDICQRGTSLTIQCQVDSQVTMMFWYRQQPGQSLTLIATANQGSEATYESGFVIDKFPISRPNLTFSTLTVSNMSPEDSSIYLCSARVGNTEAFFGQGTRLTVV.

The CDR3 DNA reads TGTGCCAGCAGCCAAGATTCCCTAGTGGAGCAGTACTTC. This gives the protein CASSQDSLVEQYF. This chain joins TRBV14 and TRBJ2-7; no firm D call. CDR1 SGHDN and CDR2 FVKESK come from the germline V gene. Deletions cut 0 bases from V and 7 bases from J, with 10 bases between. The CDR3 is 13 amino acids.

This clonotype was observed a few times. The CDR3 protein is CASTLRGGGEAFF. CDR3 sequence (DNA): TGTGCCAGCACCCTCAGGGGAGGGGGTGAAGCTTTCTTT. The V and J genes are TRBV12-3 or TRBV12-4 and TRBJ1-1; possibly TRBD1 for D (6 bases). The CDR3 length is 13 residues. V was shortened by 7 bases and J by 7 bases, with 16 bases between the two germline ends.

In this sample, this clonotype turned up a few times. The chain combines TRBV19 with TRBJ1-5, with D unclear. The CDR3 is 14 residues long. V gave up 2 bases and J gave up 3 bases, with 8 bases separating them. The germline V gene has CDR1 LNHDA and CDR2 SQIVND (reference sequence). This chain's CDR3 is CASSIKRSNQPQHF. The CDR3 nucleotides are TGTGCCAGTAGTATAAAACGGTCCAATCAGCCCCAGCATTTT.

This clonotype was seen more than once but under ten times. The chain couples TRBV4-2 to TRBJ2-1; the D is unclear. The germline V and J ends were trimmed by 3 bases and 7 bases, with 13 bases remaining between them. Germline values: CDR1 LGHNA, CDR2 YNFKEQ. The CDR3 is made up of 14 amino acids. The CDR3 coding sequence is TGTGCCAGCAGCCAGTCTAGATTGATAAATGAGCAGTTCTTC. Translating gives CASSQSRLINEQFF.

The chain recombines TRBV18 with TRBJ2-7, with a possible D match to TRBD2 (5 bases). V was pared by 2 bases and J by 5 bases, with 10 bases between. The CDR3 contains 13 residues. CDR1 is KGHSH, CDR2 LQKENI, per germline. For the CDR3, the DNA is TGTGCCAGCTCACCATTACCGGGAAACGAGCAGTACTTC. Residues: CASSPLPGNEQYF.

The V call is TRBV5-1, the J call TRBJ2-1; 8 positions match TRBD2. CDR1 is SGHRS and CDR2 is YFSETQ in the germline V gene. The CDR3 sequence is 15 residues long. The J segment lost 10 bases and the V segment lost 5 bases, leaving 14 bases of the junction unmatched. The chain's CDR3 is CASRGEGLGGQEQFF. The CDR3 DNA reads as TGCGCCAGCAGAGGAGAGGGACTAGGGGGTCAAGAGCAGTTCTTC.

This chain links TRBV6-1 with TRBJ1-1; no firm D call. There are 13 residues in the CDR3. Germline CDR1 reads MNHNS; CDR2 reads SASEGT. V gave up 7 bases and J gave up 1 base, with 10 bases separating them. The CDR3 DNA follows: TGTGCCAGCACCACTCCGGGGAACACTGAAGCTTTCTTT. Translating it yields CASTTPGNTEAFF.

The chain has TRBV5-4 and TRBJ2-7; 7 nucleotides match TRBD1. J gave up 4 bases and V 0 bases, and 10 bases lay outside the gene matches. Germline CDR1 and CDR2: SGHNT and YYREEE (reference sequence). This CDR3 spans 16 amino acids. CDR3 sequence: CASSLGQGPTGYEQYF. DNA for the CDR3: TGTGCCAGCAGCTTGGGACAGGGACCCACCGGTTACGAGCAGTACTTC. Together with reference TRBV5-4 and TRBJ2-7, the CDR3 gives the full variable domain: ETGVTQSPTHLIKTRGQQVTLRCSSQSGHNTVSWYQQALGQGPQFIFQYYREEENGRGNFPPRFSGLQFPNYSSELNVNALELDDSALYLCASSLGQGPTGYEQYFGPGTRLTVT.

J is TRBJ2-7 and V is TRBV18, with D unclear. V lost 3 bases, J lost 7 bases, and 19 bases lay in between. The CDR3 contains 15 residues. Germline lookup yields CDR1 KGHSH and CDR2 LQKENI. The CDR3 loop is CASSPDATQGKEQYF. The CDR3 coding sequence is TGTGCCAGCTCACCGGATGCCACCCAAGGAAAAGAGCAGTACTTC.

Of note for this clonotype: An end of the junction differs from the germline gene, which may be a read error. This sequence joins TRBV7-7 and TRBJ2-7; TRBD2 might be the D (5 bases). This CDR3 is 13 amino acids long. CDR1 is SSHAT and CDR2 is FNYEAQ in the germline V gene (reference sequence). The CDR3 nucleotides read TGTGCTAGCAGCTTAGCGCAAGATCGCGAGCAGTACTTC. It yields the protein CASSLAQDREQYF.

As DNA, the CDR3 is TGTGCCAGCACCTACTTTGGGACTCGAAACAATGAGCAGTTCTTC. Translating it yields CASTYFGTRNNEQFF. The chain uses TRBV7-2 and TRBJ2-1, with TRBD2 as a possible D gene (6 bases). There are 15 residues in the CDR3. The germline CDR1 and CDR2 sequences are SGHTA and FQGNSA. Trimming left V 7 bases short and J 5 bases short, with 18 bases between. Combining the CDR3 with reference TRBV7-2 and TRBJ2-1 gives the whole variable domain GAGVSQSPSNKVTEKGKDVELRCDPISGHTALYWYRQSLGQGLEFLIYFQGNSAPDKSGLPSDRFSAERTGGSVSTLTIQRTQQEDSAVYLCASTYFGTRNNEQFFGPGTRLTVL.

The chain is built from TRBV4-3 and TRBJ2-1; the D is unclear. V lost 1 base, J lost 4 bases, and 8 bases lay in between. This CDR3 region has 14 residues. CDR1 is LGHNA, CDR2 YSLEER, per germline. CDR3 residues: CASSQVASYNEQFF. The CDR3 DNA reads TGCGCCAGCAGCCAAGTTGCCTCTTACAATGAGCAGTTCTTC.

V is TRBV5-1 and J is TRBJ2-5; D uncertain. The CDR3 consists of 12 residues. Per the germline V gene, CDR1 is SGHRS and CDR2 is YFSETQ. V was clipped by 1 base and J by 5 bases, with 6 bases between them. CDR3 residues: CASSLQDETQYF. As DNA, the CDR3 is TGCGCCAGCAGCTTGCAGGATGAGACCCAGTACTTC.

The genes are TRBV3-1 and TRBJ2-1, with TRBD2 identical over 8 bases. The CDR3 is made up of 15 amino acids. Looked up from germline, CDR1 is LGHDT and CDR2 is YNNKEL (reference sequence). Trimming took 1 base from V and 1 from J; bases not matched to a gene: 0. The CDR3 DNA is TGTGCCAGCAGCCAAGCTAGCGGGTCCTACAATGAGCAGTTCTTC. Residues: CASSQASGSYNEQFF.

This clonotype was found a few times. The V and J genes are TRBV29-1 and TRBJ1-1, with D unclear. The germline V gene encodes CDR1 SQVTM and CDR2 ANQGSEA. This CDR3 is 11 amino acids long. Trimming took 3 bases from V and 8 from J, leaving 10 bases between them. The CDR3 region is CSVDIGREAFF. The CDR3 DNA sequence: TGCAGCGTTGATATCGGCAGGGAAGCTTTCTTT.